Detailed here is one T cell receptor (beta chain). Its antigen is not yet known. Base qualities were left out, and no much larger clone turns up one base away. In total, 600 or so healthy bone marrow donors made up the cohort. All cohort members were sampled while nominally healthy, although unrecorded immune exposures were likely present. The donor was CMV seronegative and was included in the group of approximately 350 seronegative cohort members. A peripheral blood sample was collected from each donor, and TCR beta sequencing was performed on peripheral blood mononuclear cells. Genomic DNA was extracted from the blood cell samples with the Qiagen DNeasy Blood Extraction Kit. Libraries were made using the immunoSEQ multiplex PCR assay. For the multiplex PCR, a mixture combining 60 forward primers for TCR Vbeta segments and 13 reverse primers for TCR Jbeta segments was used. Amplification of the CDR3 region of rearranged TCR beta genes was performed with a multiplex PCR assay on genomic DNA. The amplified TCR beta libraries were sequenced on the Illumina HiSeq System as 87-base-pair reads. The paper's processing steps were these. A later analysis tallied 75 million to 95 million unique TCR beta chains across the 666 repertoires, and approximately 11 million of those chains were shared by two or more donors. Raw reads were error-corrected and collapsed into unique sequences by a nearest-neighbor algorithm in which closely related sequences were merged to remove PCR and sequencing errors. CDR3 sequences were aligned to IMGT reference sequences to assign V, D and J gene segments. For a sequence to be retained, at least a six-nucleotide match to both a V gene segment and a J gene segment was required. A rearrangement counted as productive if the CDR3 had no stop codons and remained in frame with V and J, and every other rearrangement counted as non-productive. Following IMGT convention, CDR3 was defined as the stretch from the second conserved V-encoded cysteine up to the conserved J-encoded phenylalanine. Sequences without an unambiguous match to a single V gene segment were excluded from the earlier analysis of almost 600 of the donors. An earlier analysis of 587 of the donors called V segments functional above 56.7% productive rearrangements and segregating when the between-donor standard deviation exceeded 5%. A statistical classification framework was developed to diagnose cytomegalovirus status using the catalog of TCR beta chain sequences. In a later analysis, V and J genes were assigned by comparing TCR nucleotide sequences against IMGT/GENE-DB human TR gene sequences. A later analysis assigned CDR3 sequences and most-parsimonious VDJ recombination scenarios with the TCRdist pipeline. A later analysis defined each TCR beta chain by its CDR3 amino acid sequence plus V-gene family, and excluded reads lacking a unique V-gene family. As a way to deal with suspected cross-contamination and a sequencing artifact, a later analysis dropped roughly 620 nucleotide sequences that were highly shared and had low generation probability. For each public chain, a later analysis derived a clonal expansion index from normalized ranks of inferred template counts within each repertoire. In a later analysis, generation probabilities were computed using a VDJ recombination model fitted to out-of-frame rearrangements, and the results were checked against IGoR. A later analysis scored TCR-TCR, TCR-HLA and TCR-CMV co-occurrence with hypergeometric tests, applying a repertoire-size bias correction to TCR pairs. To estimate false discovery rates, a later analysis permuted the HLA or CMV assignments 20 times. A later analysis grouped co-occurring TCRs with DBSCAN, adding TCRdist sequence similarity when clustering within HLA-allele-positive subsets. Repertoires with fewer than 30,000 or more than 120,000 public chains, plus five repertoires with anomalous nucleotide sharing, were excluded from co-occurrence clustering. This is the immuneACCESS table as TCRdb keeps it, with only in-frame sequences that have V and J called. A part of the clones is gone; compared with another copy, unresolved V genes explain less than half, and the rest is unexplained. V, J and clone size were drawn from that table, and D and trimming were deduced from the DNA. The sample contains 170,000 or so clones, 70% to 80% of them found a single time. Approximately 0.7% of the sample goes to the ten largest clones.

CDR1 and CDR2 were assigned from the germline V gene as SQVTM and ANQGSEA. The V end loses 4 bases and the J end loses 5 bases, and a stretch of 15 bases separates them. The CDR3 runs 13 residues from the cysteine to the phenylalanine. CDR3 DNA is the only sequence kept; it has 39 bases, read in frame from the first base. The data belong to a study of cytomegalovirus exposure and HLA in healthy donors (dated 2017 in TCRdb). With respect to the entire study: An earlier analysis of some 500 of the donors reported more than 250 Gb of sequence data and 117 million unique TCR beta sequences from 150 million to 200 million T cells. Approximately 300 gigabases of sequencing data and 70 million to 95 million unique TCR sequences made up an early release that covered 500 to 700 HLA-typed donors. Of the roughly 400 genotyped donors, 81% fell in the genetic ancestry cluster associated with self-reported Caucasian donors. The study aimed to test whether cataloging public T cell receptors could reveal signatures of past pathogen exposure. The T cell repertoires of around 730 subjects were profiled by immunosequencing and related to cytomegalovirus serostatus. In addition to the first cohort of 650 to 750 subjects, a separate validation cohort of 130 or so different subjects was used. High-throughput TCR immunosequencing, statistical association of individual TCRs with disease status, and machine learning were combined to predict cytomegalovirus infection status. A later analysis re-analyzed previously published TCR beta repertoires from about 730 donors and added high-resolution HLA genotyping to study TCR occurrence patterns. In the later analysis, no new phenotypic data were used to find candidate immune exposures; instead, reliance was placed on TCR beta sequences and their occurrence across donors. An earlier analysis of some 500 of the donors applied high-throughput TCR beta sequencing to assess whether each TCR beta V gene segment acted as functional or pseudogenic. Alongside the repertoire data, information on donor age, sex, ethnicity and CMV serostatus was compiled. Genome-wide SNP genotypes for about 65% of the roughly 700 donors were used in a later genetic analysis, which treated that subset as a discovery cohort. All discovery cohort repertoires had been generated on a single sequencing platform. HLA typing included class I and class II loci at four-digit resolution. The number of typed donors differed by locus: about 620-630 for A, B, C, DRB1 and DQB1; about 520 for DQA1; roughly 600 for DPA1; and some 470 for DPB1. Because of strong linkage in the cohort, roughly five DR-DQ haplotypes were treated as single units for association and clustering. Among some 410 genotyped donors of the cohort, an average of roughly 230,000 unique TCR beta nucleotide sequences was sequenced per donor, of which approximately 18% were non-productive.

Study-level results and caveats: In a later analysis, some 18,000 TCR beta sequences were associated with specific HLA alleles at a false discovery rate of 0.05. A later analysis found that HLA-associated TCR beta chains were more clonally expanded and had lower generation probabilities than equally common non-associated chains. A later genetic analysis associated a missense DCLRE1C variant with V-gene and J-gene trimming of TCR beta chains, and an independent cohort replicated the association. When HLA alleles, especially DR and DQ, strongly co-occurred, TCR associations were difficult to assign to individual alleles. A total of roughly 160 TCR beta chains were listed by the study as associated with cytomegalovirus. In vitro tests confirmed that a few of the cytomegalovirus-associated TCR beta chains recognize cytomegalovirus antigens. According to a later analysis, most CMV-associated TCR beta chains appeared to be HLA-restricted, and the HLA associations seemed to be driven largely by CMV exposure. A group of highly shared sequence variants was considered likely to be a technical artifact of the sequencing pipeline. The authors suggested that the approach could potentially be extended to other disease states and immunological phenotypes. Roughly uniform sequencing depth across donors was assumed in presence/absence analyses, although this assumption may not hold. Some IMGT-functional V segments, including TRBV6-2 and TRBV6-3, could not be distinguished by the 87-base-pair reads and were therefore excluded. A later analysis found that TCR association rates varied across HLA loci, with DRB1 alleles showing the most associated TCRs and HLA-C alleles the fewest. An earlier analysis of 450 to 750 of the donors showed that most TCR beta V segments appeared in productive rearrangements either about 87% or about 30% of the time, which broadly matched IMGT annotations. HLA typing was unavailable for some donors at each locus, so association tests used only the typed subset. Across donors, most TCR sequences were observed very rarely, whereas some public TCRs were present in many individuals. A further reported finding was that TCR beta sequences accurately predicted the HLA-A and HLA-B alleles for most subjects in the first cohort. For the cohort, immune exposure information was limited to CMV serostatus. In a later analysis, several top co-occurrence clusters were reported to appear linked to parvovirus B19, influenza, CMV and Epstein-Barr virus. The classifier was reported to diagnose cytomegalovirus status with high specificity and sensitivity in both the original cohort and the validation cohort. A later genetic analysis reported fewer N-insertions in productive TCRs among donors in an Asian-associated ancestry cluster than the roughly 700-donor mean. Only TCR beta chains were sequenced in this cohort, and the absence of alpha or paired-chain data limited detectable features. Because counts were too low, seventeen rarely observed V segments, including chromosome 9 orphons, were excluded from the earlier analysis of around 590 of the donors. Correlated functional status among segregating V segments might reflect linkage disequilibrium, but an unknown experimental factor could not be ruled out.

The sequence joins TRBV29-1 to TRBJ2-7; no D gene call is confident. Sequenced sample: PBMCs. This TCR was recovered from a woman in her thirties or forties in good health and CMV-seronegative. The DNA is as follows: TGCAGCGTTGTTCTGGCATCAGGCGACGAGCAGTACTTC. This translates into CSVVLASGDEQYF.